This TCR beta chain was retrieved from a study of OX40 agonist ivuxolimab in advanced cancers. Study-wide results and limits: Among the least clonally expanded were partial responders at 0.1-3.0 mg/kg. Average numbers of expanded clones were greater in CD8+ T cells than in CD4+. Clones of CD4+ and CD8+ blood T cells grew by week 6 at doses of 0.1 to 3.0 mg/kg.

Note on this clone: Its antigen remains unidentified.

The repertoire was sequenced with immunoSEQ multiplex PCR; TCRdb's copy has only in-frame clones and lacks some. Here the sample spans more than 30,000 clones, 80% to 90% being singletons. Losses at the gene ends were 7 bases for V and 0 bases for J; bases not matched to a gene: 7. This CDR3 is 16 amino acids long. Germline V gene sequence: CDR1 MDHEN, CDR2 SYDVKM. This sequence originates from an adult with an advanced solid tumor such as melanoma, head and neck, liver or kidney cancer. The rearrangement uses TRBV28 and TRBJ2-1; 9 nucleotides line up with TRBD2. The specimen was CD4+ or CD8+ T cells sorted from blood, collected in a trial of the OX40 agonist ivuxolimab. The CDR3 loop reads CASTTSGLSSYNEQFF. The CDR3 DNA follows: TGTGCCAGCACCACTAGCGGGCTAAGCTCCTACAATGAGCAGTTCTTC.